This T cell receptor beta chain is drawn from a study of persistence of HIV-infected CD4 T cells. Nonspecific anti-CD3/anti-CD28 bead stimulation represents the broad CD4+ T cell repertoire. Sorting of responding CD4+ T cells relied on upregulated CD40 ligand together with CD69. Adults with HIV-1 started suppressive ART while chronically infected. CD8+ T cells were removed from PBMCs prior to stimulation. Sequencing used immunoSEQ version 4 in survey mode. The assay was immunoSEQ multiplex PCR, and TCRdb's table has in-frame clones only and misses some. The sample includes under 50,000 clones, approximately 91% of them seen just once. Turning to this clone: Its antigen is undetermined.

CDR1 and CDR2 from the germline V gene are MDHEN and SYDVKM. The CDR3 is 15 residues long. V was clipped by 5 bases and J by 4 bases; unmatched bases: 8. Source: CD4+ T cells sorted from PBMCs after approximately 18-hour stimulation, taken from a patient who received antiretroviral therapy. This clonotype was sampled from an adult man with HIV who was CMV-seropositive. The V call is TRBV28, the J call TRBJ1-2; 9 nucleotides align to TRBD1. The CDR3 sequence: CASSPPDRGVYGYTF. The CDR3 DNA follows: TGTGCCAGCAGTCCTCCTGACAGGGGGGTCTATGGCTACACCTTC.